This T cell receptor beta chain originates from a study of beta chain features in type 1 diabetes. Turning to this clone: As yet, its antigen is unknown.

Reverse transcription of all isolated RNA meant that expressed TCRB transcripts were sequenced. The study sequenced naive, central memory and regulatory T cell samples to an average of approximately 3.5 million reads. This table comes from immunoSEQ multiplex PCR, and its TCRdb copy is limited to in-frame clones, with some not included. Of some 330,000 clones listed, about 12% are singletons. The V gene lost 5 bases and the J gene lost 5 bases, with 19 bases spanning the gap. CDR3 size: 15 residues. Germline-derived CDR1 and CDR2 are SGHDN and FVKESK. The study's findings and limits: PCR, the amplification step, might favor shorter templates, equally in patients and controls. Moderate yet significant TCRB CDR3 shortening was seen in Type 1 diabetes patients in all four CD4+ subsets.

Sorting of CD4+ naive, central memory, regulatory and stem cell-like memory cells was performed via CD45RO/CCR7/CD25/CD127/CD95/CD27. The source material was naive CD4+ T cells from blood. This TCR came from a woman younger than 30 with type 1 diabetes. This sequence joins TRBV14 and TRBJ2-7; D is possibly TRBD2 (5 bases). The CDR3 loop is CASSSLGRPLDEQYF. The CDR3 DNA reads as TGTGCCAGCAGCTCACTAGGCAGGCCTTTAGACGAGCAGTACTTC.